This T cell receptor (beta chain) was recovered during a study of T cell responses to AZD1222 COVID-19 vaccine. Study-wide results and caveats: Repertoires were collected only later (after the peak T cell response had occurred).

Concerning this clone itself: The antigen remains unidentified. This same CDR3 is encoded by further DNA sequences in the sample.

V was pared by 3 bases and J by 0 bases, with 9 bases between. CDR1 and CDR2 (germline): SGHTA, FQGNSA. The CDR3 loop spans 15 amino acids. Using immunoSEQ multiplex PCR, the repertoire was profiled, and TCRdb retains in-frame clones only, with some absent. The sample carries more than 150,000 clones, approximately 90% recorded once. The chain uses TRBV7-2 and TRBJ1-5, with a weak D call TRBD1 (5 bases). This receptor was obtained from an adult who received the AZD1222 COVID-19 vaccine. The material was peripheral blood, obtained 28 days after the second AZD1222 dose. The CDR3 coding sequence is TGTGCCAGCAGCTTGGGGCCCTATAGCAATCAGCCCCAGCATTTT. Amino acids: CASSLGPYSNQPQHF.